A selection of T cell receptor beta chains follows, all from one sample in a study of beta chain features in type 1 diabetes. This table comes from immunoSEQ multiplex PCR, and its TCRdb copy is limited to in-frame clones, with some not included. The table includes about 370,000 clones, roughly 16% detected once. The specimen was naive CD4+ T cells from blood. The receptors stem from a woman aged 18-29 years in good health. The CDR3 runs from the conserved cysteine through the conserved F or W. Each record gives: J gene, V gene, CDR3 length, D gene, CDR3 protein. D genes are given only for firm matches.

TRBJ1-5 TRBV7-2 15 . CASSVDSSVGQPQHF
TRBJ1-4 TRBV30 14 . CAWSVLRGREKLFF
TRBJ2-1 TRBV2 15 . CASSDGGRSSSEQFF
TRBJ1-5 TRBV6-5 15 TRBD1 CASSSGGYSNQPQHF
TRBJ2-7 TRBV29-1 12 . CSVVPGSYEQYF
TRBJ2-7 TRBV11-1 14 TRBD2 CASSLGTSGNEQYF
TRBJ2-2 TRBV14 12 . CASSLGPGELFF
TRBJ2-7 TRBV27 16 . CASSINRDFIDYEQYF
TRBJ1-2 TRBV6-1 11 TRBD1 CASSRQGNYTF
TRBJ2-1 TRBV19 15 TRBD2 CASSLAGTTYNEQFF
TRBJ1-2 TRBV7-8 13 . CASSIQENYGYTF
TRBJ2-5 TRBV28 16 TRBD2 CASSFGTSGGQETQYF
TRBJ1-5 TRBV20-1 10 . CSAEYGPQHF
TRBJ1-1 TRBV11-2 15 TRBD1 CASSLRTGWYTEAFF
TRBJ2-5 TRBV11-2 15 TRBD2 CASSWGLAGEETQYF
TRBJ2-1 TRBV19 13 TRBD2 CASSIVRGLEQFF
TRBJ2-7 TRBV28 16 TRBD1 CASSLAGQGARREQYF
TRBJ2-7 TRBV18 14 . CASSPPVRIYEQYF
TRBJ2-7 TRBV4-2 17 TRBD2 CASSQDRGAGGPREQYF
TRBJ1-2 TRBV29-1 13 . CSVASGWEGGYTF
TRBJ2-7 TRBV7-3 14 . CASSSDTGTYEQYF
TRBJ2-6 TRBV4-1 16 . CASSHPYRAGANVLTF
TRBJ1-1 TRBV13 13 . CASSYQGIAEAFF
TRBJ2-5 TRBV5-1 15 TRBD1 CASSWGQGEWETQYF
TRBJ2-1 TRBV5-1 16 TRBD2 CASSLGLAGVYNEQFF
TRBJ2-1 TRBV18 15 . CASSPILTRSNEQFF
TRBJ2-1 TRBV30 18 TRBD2 CAWSLRGGAKGLYNEQFF
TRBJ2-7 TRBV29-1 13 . CSVAPGGSYEQYF
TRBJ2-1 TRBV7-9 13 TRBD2 CASSLSGDNEQFF
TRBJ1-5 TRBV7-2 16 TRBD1 CASSLTGTGGGQPQHF
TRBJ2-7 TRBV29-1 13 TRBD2 CSVGTSGYYEQYF
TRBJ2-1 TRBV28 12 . CASSLFRAGQFF
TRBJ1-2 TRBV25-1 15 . CASSERNKGIYGYTF
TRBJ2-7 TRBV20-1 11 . CSAGASYEQYF
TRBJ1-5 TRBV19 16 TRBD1 CASSVYGTGGQQPQHF
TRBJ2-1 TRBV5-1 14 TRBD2 CASSLITGGNEQFF
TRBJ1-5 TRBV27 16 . CASSLWSELSNQPQHF
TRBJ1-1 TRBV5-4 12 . CASSLTPTEAFF
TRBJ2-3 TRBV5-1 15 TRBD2 CASSSGLAGADTQYF
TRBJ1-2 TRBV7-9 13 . CASSLAGAEGYTF